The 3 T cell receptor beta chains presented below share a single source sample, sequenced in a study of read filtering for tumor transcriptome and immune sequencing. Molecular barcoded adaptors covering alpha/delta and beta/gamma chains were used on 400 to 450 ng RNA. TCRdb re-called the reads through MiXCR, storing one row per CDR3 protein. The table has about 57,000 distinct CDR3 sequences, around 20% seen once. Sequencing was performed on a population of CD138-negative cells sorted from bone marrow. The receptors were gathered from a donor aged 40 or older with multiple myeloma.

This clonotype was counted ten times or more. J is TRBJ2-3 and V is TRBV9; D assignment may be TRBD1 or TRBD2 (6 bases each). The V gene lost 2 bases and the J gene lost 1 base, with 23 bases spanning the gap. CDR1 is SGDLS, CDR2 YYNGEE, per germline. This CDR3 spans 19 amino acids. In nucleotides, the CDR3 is TGTGCCAGCAGCGTTACTATCGGAGCGAGGGGGGCCGGCACAGATACGCAGTATTTT. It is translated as CASSVTIGARGAGTDTQYF.

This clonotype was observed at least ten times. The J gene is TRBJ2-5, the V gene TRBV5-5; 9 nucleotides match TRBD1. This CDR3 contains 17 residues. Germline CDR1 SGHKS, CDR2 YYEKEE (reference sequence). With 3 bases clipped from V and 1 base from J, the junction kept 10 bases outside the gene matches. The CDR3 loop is CASSSPGQGVFQETQYF. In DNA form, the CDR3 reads TGTGCCAGCAGCTCACCGGGACAGGGAGTTTTCCAAGAGACCCAGTACTTC.

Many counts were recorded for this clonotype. CDR3 residues: CSARVASGRGTDTQYF. The CDR3 region has the DNA TGCAGTGCTAGAGTGGCTAGCGGGAGAGGCACAGATACGCAGTATTTT. The J gene is TRBJ2-3, the V gene TRBV20-1, with 10 bases that match TRBD2. V trimming: 1 base; J trimming: 1 base; junction bases outside the gene matches: 5. The CDR3 sequence is 16 residues long. Germline values: CDR1 DFQATT, CDR2 SNEGSKA (reference sequence).